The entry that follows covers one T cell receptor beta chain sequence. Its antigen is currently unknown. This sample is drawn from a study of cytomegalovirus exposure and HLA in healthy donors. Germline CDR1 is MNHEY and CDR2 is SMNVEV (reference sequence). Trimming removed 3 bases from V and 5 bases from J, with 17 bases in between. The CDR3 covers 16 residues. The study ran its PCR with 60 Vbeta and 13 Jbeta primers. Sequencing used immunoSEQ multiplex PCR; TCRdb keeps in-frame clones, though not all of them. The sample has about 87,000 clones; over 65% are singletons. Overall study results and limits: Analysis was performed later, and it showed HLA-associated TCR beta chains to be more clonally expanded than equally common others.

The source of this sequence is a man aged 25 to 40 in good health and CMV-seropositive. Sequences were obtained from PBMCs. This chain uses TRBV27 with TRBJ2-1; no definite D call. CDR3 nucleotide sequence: TGTGCCAGCAGTTTCCTGGTCTCGAGTCCCAACAATGAGCAGTTCTTC. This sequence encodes CASSFLVSSPNNEQFF.